The clone carrying this T cell receptor (beta chain) was found a few times. No antigen is known for it. This record belongs to a study of T cell repertoires in cytomegalovirus infection. Overall study context: From public TCR beta signatures came an indication of both CMV infection and matching HLA type. The study, taken as a whole, reports: What dominated the ex vivo response were HLA-C-restricted CMV-specific TCR beta clonotypes. Summed frequency of shared TCR beta families picked out CMV carriers who also had the relevant HLA.

From germline, CDR1 is MNHEY and CDR2 SMNVEV (reference sequence). The CDR3 totals 16 residues. V was trimmed by 3 bases and J by 2 bases, leaving 14 bases between them. In TCRdb, the reads were re-called with MiXCR into one record per CDR3 protein. The sample lists around 630,000 distinct CDR3 sequences; roughly a quarter were seen once. The specimen sequenced was CD8+ T cells from PBMCs. The J gene is TRBJ2-1, the V gene TRBV27; D is unresolved. The sequence was obtained from a human donor in good health (CMV status not recorded). Some clones in this sample may be carry-over from other donors' samples. CDR3 residues: CASSFPATGPYNEQFF. Written as DNA, the CDR3 is TGTGCCAGCAGTTTCCCAGCGACCGGACCCTACAATGAGCAGTTCTTC.